The T cell receptor (beta chain) under discussion was sequenced for a study of T cells in Graves' hyperthyroidism and ophthalmopathy. The overall study: At the time of initial diagnosis and before any treatment, peripheral blood was collected.

Patients having uncontrolled infection, another autoimmune disease, pregnancy or lactation were not included. Diagnosis rested on symptoms, serum thyroxine and TRAb, thyroid ultrasound, and orbital computed tomography. This CDR3 is 16 amino acids long. Germline lookup yields CDR1 DFQATT and CDR2 SNEGSKA (reference sequence). Trimming at V came to 6 bases and at J to 4 bases, leaving 13 bases not matched to a gene. What was amplified from RNA transcripts were TCR beta CDR3 regions. First-round RT-PCR with HTBI primers amplified the TCR CDR3 region. Via MiXCR, TCRdb re-called the multiplex PCR reads, giving one row per CDR3 protein. Here the sample spans hundreds of thousands of distinct CDR3 sequences, 15% to 18% being singletons.

This chain connects TRBV20-1 to TRBJ2-7; 12 bases match TRBD2. Sequencing input: blood. The source is a woman between 18 and 29 years old with Graves' hyperthyroidism. The CDR3 region has the DNA TGCAGTGCCTCCCTAGCGGGAGGGGGGGGGCAATACGAGCAGTACTTC. Protein product: CSASLAGGGGQYEQYF.